This T cell receptor beta chain was recovered during a study of blood T cell repertoires in COVID-19. Study summary: Sites in the United States, Italy and Spain provided acute and convalescent COVID-19 samples.

Across 24 US areas, participants ranged in age from about 18 to 100 years. Participants' own reports of clinical history determined their cohort assignment. The germline gives CDR1 SNHLY, CDR2 FYNNEI. This CDR3 has 13 amino acids. V was clipped by 8 bases and J by 5 bases, with 15 bases between them. Method: immunoSEQ multiplex PCR; TCRdb's copy keeps in-frame clones and lacks some. The sample records around 190,000 clones, around four fifths being singletons. The receptor comes from a man aged 35-49 years who had recovered from COVID-19. Sequencing input: PBMCs or T cells enriched from blood (not recorded which). The chain carries TRBV2 and TRBJ2-5; D perhaps matches TRBD2 (8 bases). This CDR3 reads CASVGGGRETQYF. The CDR3 DNA reads TGTGCCAGCGTAGGGGGCGGGAGGGAGACCCAGTACTTC.